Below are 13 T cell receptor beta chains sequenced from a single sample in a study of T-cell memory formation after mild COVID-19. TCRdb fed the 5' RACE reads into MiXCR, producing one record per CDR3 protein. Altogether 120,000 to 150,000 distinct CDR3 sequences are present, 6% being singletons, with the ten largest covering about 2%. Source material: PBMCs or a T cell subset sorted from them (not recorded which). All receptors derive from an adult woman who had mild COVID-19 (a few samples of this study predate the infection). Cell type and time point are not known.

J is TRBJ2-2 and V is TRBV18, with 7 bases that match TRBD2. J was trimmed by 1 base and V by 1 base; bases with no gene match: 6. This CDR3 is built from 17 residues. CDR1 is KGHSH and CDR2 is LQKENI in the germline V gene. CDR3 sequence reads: CASSPRMTSQNTGELFF. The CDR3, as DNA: TGTGCCAGCTCACCACGAATGACTAGCCAGAACACCGGGGAGCTGTTTTTT.

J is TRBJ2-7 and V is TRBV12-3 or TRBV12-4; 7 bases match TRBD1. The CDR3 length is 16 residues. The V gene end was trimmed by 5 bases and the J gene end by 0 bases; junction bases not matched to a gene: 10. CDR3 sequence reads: CASSNTGTANSYEQYF. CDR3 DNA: TGTGCCAGCAGTAACACCGGGACAGCTAACTCCTACGAGCAGTACTTC.

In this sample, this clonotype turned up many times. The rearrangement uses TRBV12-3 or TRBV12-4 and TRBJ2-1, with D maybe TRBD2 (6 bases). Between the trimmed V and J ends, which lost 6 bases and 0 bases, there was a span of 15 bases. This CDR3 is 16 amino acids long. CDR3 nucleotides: TGTGCCAGCAGACCTCTAGCGACCCTCTCCTACAATGAGCAGTTCTTC. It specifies CASRPLATLSYNEQFF.

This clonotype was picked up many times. In nucleotides, the CDR3 is TGTGCCAGCAGCCCCTCCGGGGAGCTGTTTTTT. Encoded protein: CASSPSGELFF. The chain joins TRBV7-2 to TRBJ2-2; D gene uncertain. Germline lookup yields CDR1 SGHTA and CDR2 FQGNSA. V was trimmed by 5 bases and J by 6 bases, leaving 4 bases between them. This CDR3 is built from 11 residues.

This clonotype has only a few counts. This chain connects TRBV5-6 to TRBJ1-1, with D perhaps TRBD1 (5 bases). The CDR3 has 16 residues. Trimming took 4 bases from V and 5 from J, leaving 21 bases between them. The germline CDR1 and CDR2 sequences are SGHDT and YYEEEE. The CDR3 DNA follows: TGTGCCAGCAGCCCTCCGGGGCAGGGATACGTAACTGAAGCTTTCTTT. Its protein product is CASSPPGQGYVTEAFF.

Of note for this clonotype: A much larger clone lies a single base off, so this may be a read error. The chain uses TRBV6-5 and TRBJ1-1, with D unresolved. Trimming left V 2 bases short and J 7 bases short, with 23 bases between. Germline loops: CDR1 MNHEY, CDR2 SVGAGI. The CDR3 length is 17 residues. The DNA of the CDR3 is TGTGCCAGCAGTTACGAGAGAAGGAGTCTAGTGGGGAATGAAGCTTTCTTT. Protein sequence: CASSYERRSLVGNEAFF.

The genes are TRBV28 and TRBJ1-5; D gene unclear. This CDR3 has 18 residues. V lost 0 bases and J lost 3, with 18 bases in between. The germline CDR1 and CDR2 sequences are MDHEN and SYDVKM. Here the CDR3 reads CASSLWNPRISYNQPQHF. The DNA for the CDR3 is TGTGCCAGCAGTTTATGGAATCCCAGGATCAGCTACAATCAGCCCCAGCATTTT.

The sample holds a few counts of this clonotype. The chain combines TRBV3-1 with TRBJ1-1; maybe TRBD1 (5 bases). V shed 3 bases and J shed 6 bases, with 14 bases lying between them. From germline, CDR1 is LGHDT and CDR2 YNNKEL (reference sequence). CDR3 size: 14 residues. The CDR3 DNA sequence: TGTGCCAGCAGCCATAAAACCGGACATCCTGAAGCTTTCTTT. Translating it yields CASSHKTGHPEAFF. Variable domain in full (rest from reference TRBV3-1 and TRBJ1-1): DTAVSQTPKYLVTQMGNDKSIKCEQNLGHDTMYWYKQDSKKFLKIMFSYNNKELIINETVPNRFSPKSPDKAHLNLHINSLELGDSAVYFCASSHKTGHPEAFFGQGTRLTVV.

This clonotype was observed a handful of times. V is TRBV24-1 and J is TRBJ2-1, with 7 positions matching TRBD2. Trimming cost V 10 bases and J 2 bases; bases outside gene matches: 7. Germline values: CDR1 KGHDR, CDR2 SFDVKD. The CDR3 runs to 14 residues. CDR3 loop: CATGASGPYNEQFF. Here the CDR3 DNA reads TGTGCCACTGGGGCTAGCGGTCCCTACAATGAGCAGTTCTTC.

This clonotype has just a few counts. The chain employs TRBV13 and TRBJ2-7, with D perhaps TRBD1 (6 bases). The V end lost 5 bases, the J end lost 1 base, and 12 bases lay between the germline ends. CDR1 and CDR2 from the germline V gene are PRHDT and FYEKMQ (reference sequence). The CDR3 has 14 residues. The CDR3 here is CASSRNRVSYEQYF. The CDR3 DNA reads TGTGCCAGCAGCAGAAACAGGGTTTCCTACGAGCAGTACTTC.

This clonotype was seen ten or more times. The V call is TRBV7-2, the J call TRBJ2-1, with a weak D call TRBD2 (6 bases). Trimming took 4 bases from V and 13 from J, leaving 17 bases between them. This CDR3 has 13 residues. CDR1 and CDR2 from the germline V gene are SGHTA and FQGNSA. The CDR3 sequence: CASSSDYRGIQFF. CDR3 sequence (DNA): TGTGCCAGCAGCTCGGACTACCGTGGTATTCAGTTCTTC. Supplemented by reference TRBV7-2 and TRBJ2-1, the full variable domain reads GAGVSQSPSNKVTEKGKDVELRCDPISGHTALYWYRQSLGQGLEFLIYFQGNSAPDKSGLPSDRFSAERTGGSVSTLTIQRTQQEDSAVYLCASSSDYRGIQFFGPGTRLTVL.

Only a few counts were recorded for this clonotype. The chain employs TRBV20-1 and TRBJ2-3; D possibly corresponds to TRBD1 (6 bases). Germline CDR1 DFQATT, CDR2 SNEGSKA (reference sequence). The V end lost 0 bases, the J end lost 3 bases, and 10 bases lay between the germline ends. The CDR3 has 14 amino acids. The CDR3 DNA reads TGCAGTGCTAGAGATCAGAGGGGGACAGATACGCAGTATTTT. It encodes CSARDQRGTDTQYF.

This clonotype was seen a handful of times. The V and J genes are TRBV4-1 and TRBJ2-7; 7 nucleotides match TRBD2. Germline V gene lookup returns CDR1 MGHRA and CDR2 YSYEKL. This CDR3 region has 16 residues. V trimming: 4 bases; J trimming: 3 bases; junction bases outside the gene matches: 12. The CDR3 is CASSRGGSGVLYEQYF. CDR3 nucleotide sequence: TGCGCCAGCAGCCGTGGAGGAAGCGGGGTGCTCTACGAGCAGTACTTC.